The T cell receptor (beta chain) under discussion was sequenced for a study of CD8+ T cells in alopecia areata. At the level of the study: At a dose of 5 to 10 mg twice daily, oral tofacitinib was given to treated patients.

Findings and limits, study-wide: Shared TCR sequences were less clear between patients than in mice, possibly partly from HLA diversity. Clonality was higher in lesional than normal scalp, especially in alopecia totalis/universalis. There were many expanded lesional clones persisting in scalp and blood during tofacitinib.

As for treatment: oral pan-JAK inhibitor, 5-10 mg twice daily. This clone has a handful of counts. No antigen is known for it. cDNA serving as the sequencing template came from extracted, reverse transcribed RNA. Sequencing used immunoSEQ multiplex PCR; TCRdb keeps in-frame clones, though not all of them. The sample holds around 200,000 clones, approximately 55% seen once. The J segment lost 7 bases and the V segment lost 5 bases, leaving 7 bases of the junction unmatched. In germline, CDR1 is PRHDT, CDR2 FYEKMQ (reference sequence). The CDR3 length is 14 residues. The sequencing here drew on CD8+ T cells sorted from blood, taken at week 24, from a patient treated with tofacitinib. The chain couples TRBV13 to TRBJ2-3; 9 bases map to TRBD1. The source is a human donor with alopecia areata. The CDR3 protein is CASSPGQGLHTQYF. For the CDR3, the DNA is TGTGCCAGCAGCCCGGGACAGGGATTACATACGCAGTATTTT.